Listed below are T cell receptor beta chains from one sample, sequenced in a study of cytomegalovirus exposure and HLA in healthy donors. Some clones are missing from TCRdb's copy, which holds only in-frame ones; the method was immunoSEQ multiplex PCR. The sample holds 65,000 to 85,000 clones, approximately 84% seen once. Material: PBMCs. These receptors were obtained from a woman between 45 and 65 years old in good health and CMV-seronegative. Each CDR3 is given with its conserved first and last residue. The D gene is left open where the match is weak. Some rows have no size entry. The others give once, few or many, or a class for an expanded clone.

NA	NA	TRBV19	TRBJ1-5	CASSSIGGANQPQHF	TGTGCCAGTAGTTCAATCGGGGGGGCCAATCAGCCCCAGCATTTT
NA	TRBD2	TRBV10-1	TRBJ2-1	CASRIRSSGSYNNEQFF	TGCGCCAGCAGGATACGGAGTAGCGGGAGTTATAACAATGAGCAGTTCTTC
NA	TRBD1	TRBV18	TRBJ2-5	CASSPPDRAPETQYF	TGTGCCAGCTCACCACCGGACAGGGCCCCCGAGACCCAGTACTTC
once	TRBD2	TRBV7-8	TRBJ2-2	CASSGTSGGLGELFF	TGTGCCAGCAGCGGGACTAGCGGGGGGCTCGGGGAGCTGTTTTTT
NA	TRBD1	TRBV28	TRBJ1-1	CAIQSGQGTEAFF	TGTGCCATCCAATCGGGACAGGGTACTGAAGCTTTCTTT
NA	TRBD1	TRBV15	TRBJ2-5	CATSGGRQGALKETQYF	TGTGCCACCAGCGGCGGGAGACAGGGGGCATTAAAAGAGACCCAGTACTTC
NA	NA	TRBV7-9	TRBJ1-2	CASSLAWGDAGYTF	TGTGCCAGCAGCTTAGCGTGGGGGGACGCTGGCTACACCTTC
NA	TRBD1	TRBV5-1	TRBJ2-3	CASSLEGASTDTQYF	TGCGCCAGCAGCTTGGAGGGGGCTAGCACAGATACGCAGTATTTT
once	NA	TRBV7-9	TRBJ1-1	CASTFSPGRTEAFF	TGTGCCAGCACATTCTCGCCGGGGAGGACTGAAGCTTTCTTT
NA	NA	TRBV15	TRBJ2-1	CATSGKVRGSFDEQFF	TGTGCCACCAGCGGCAAAGTGAGGGGGTCTTTCGATGAGCAGTTCTTC
NA	NA	TRBV29-1	TRBJ2-1	CSVELPEAYNEQFF	TGCAGCGTTGAACTTCCAGAAGCCTACAATGAGCAGTTCTTC
NA	TRBD1	TRBV5-1	TRBJ2-2	CASSLALTGGGELFF	TGCGCCAGCAGCTTGGCCCTGACAGGGGGCGGGGAGCTGTTTTTT
NA	TRBD2	TRBV9	TRBJ2-5	CASSRGLAGDQETQYF	TGTGCCAGCAGCAGAGGACTAGCGGGGGACCAAGAGACCCAGTACTTC
NA	NA	TRBV4-3	TRBJ2-3	CASSQEKSRGGADTQYF	TGCGCCAGCAGCCAAGAAAAATCCAGGGGCGGCGCAGATACGCAGTATTTT
NA	NA	TRBV14	TRBJ1-3	CASSQGRGSGNTIYF	TGTGCCAGCAGCCAAGGAAGGGGTTCTGGAAACACCATATATTTT
NA	NA	TRBV19	TRBJ1-5	CASSISTGNQPQHF	TGTGCCAGTAGTATTAGTACAGGGAATCAGCCCCAGCATTTT
NA	TRBD1	TRBV7-2	TRBJ1-1	CASSLSRTGREAFF	TGTGCCAGCAGCTTAAGCCGGACAGGGCGAGAAGCTTTCTTT
NA	NA	TRBV27	TRBJ2-3	CASSLSRADTQYF	TGTGCCAGCAGTTTATCGAGAGCAGATACGCAGTATTTT
NA	TRBD1	TRBV11-2	TRBJ1-4	CASSGQVEGKLFF	TGTGCCAGCAGCGGACAGGTAGAGGGAAAACTGTTTTTT
NA	NA	TRBV11-2	TRBJ2-7	CASSLEGTRTYEQYF	TGTGCCAGCAGCTTAGAGGGGACTCGGACCTACGAGCAGTACTTC
NA	NA	TRBV9	TRBJ2-3	CASSWEGGGWSTDTQYF	TGTGCCAGCAGTTGGGAGGGAGGGGGTTGGTCAACAGATACGCAGTATTTT